This TCR beta chain stems from a study of T cell repertoires in cytomegalovirus infection. At the level of the study: Public TCR beta signatures indicated both CMV infection and matching HLA type.

This CDR3 has 13 amino acids. The V end lost 0 bases, the J end lost 1 base, and 4 bases lay between the germline ends. The germline gives CDR1 SGHTA, CDR2 FQGNSA. Study-wide results and limits: HLA-C-restricted CMV-specific TCR beta clonotypes prevailed in the ex vivo response.

TCRdb independently ran MiXCR on the reads; one entry per CDR3 protein. The repertoire includes around 260,000 distinct CDR3 sequences, around 9% of them detected once, and more than 12% sits in the top ten. This clonotype appeared many times. Its antigen remains unidentified. Specimen: PBMCs. This chain links TRBV7-2 with TRBJ2-7; D remains ambiguous. This receptor was identified in a human donor in good health (CMV status not recorded). Some clones in this sample may be carry-over from other donors' samples. CDR3 DNA: TGTGCCAGCAGCTTAGCGCAGTCCTACGAGCAGTACTTC. Translated: CASSLAQSYEQYF.